This T cell receptor (beta chain) was captured by sequencing in a study of blood T cell repertoires in COVID-19. About the research overall: Samples came from the United States, Italy and Spain, spanning acute and convalescent COVID-19. Nucleic acid was either cDNA or gDNA, and it came from T cells, B-cell-depleted T cells, or PBMCs.

In the authors' workflow: For nucleated cells, counts were estimated from reference gene primer amplification. Generated by immunoSEQ multiplex PCR, the TCRdb table keeps only in-frame clones and is missing some. That table furnishes V, J and clone size, whereas the DNA furnished D and trimming. The sample has around 60,000 clones; around 86% are singletons. The sequence derives from a woman older than 75 with acute or convalescent COVID-19. The sequencing sample was made of peripheral blood.

The CDR3 region is CASSTGLAGGLSTDTQYF. The CDR3 DNA is TGCGCCAGCAGCACTGGACTAGCGGGAGGCCTAAGCACAGATACGCAGTATTTT. The rearrangement links TRBV5-1 to TRBJ2-3, with 14 bases fitting TRBD2. J gave up 0 bases and V 4 bases, and 7 bases lay outside the gene matches. CDR1 and CDR2 from the germline V gene are SGHRS and YFSETQ. This CDR3 has 18 amino acids.